The entry below describes one TCR beta chain. This receptor's antigen is unknown. A roughly 2.6 ml peripheral blood sample was drawn into PAXgene tubes per donor and stored at -80°C. Without any T cell sorting, total RNA was extracted from whole blood using the PAXgene blood miRNA kit on an automated QIAcube. Peripheral blood from monozygotic twin pairs, either concordant or discordant for inflammatory bowel disease, underwent deep TCRalpha and TCRbeta repertoire profiling that used unique molecular barcoding. Smoking habits were recorded for all twin pairs, with individuals classified as current, former or never smokers. The germline V gene (reference sequence) specifies DFQATT as CDR1 and SNEGSKA as CDR2. From the cysteine through the phenylalanine, the CDR3 covers 12 amino acids. The nucleotide record is missing. The library was generated by 5' RACE. Each TCR library was prepared from 3,500 to 4,500 ng of total RNA. For each sample, cDNA synthesis with SMARTScribe reverse transcriptase was split into eight separate reactions. During cDNA synthesis, unique molecular identifiers containing a 6-nucleotide sample barcode were introduced by template switching. TCRalpha and TCRbeta cDNA was amplified in two nested PCRs of roughly 17 and 9 cycles, and bead purification was carried out after each PCR. Before amplification, the cDNA was treated with uracil DNA-glycosylase and purified using the QIAquick PCR purification kit. The second PCR added Illumina TruSeq-compatible adapters along with sample-specific barcodes. TapeStation and Qubit were used to check library quality and concentration, and 5 to 6.5 ng of each library went into the pool. Pooled libraries were sequenced on an Illumina HiSeq2500 single-index Rapid Run with 2 x 100 bp reads and custom sequencing primers. For the original study's pipeline: MiGEC version 1.2.6 was used for UMI-based consensus assembly, which corrected PCR and sequencing errors. MiXCR version 2.1.1 was used for V(D)J alignment, clonotype assembly and CDR3 extraction. To normalise gene usage, clonotype sharing and MAIT/NKT TCR abundance, the top 1000, 10 000 and 20 000 clonotypes in each sample were analysed. Diversity was computed as the inverse Simpson index with the vegan R package after downsampling to 27 000 UMIs. Paired Mann-Whitney U tests were applied to discordant twin pairs, with Benjamini-Hochberg correction for multiple testing. One entry per CDR3 protein sequence results from the TCRdb reprocessing of the reads, with DNA left out. The V and J calls here are based on TCRdb, not the publication. The table held for this sample gives 170,000 or so distinct CDR3 sequences. Less than 7.5% of the sample is taken by the ten largest.

The data originate from a study of monozygotic twins with inflammatory bowel disease (dated by TCRdb to the late 2010s). Regarding the complete study: The complete study included approximately 28 monozygotic twin pairs: 19 IBD-discordant Danish pairs and nine German pairs, of which four were IBD-concordant and five were IBD-discordant. The search for disease-associated traits relied mainly on comparing IBD patients with their genetically identical healthy co-twins within discordant pairs. Each individual had, on average, about 151 000 unique TCRalpha sequences and 181 000 unique TCRbeta sequences available for analysis.

What the research found in general, with its limitations: No difference in repertoire similarity was observed between concordant and discordant twins, possibly owing to limited statistical power. TCRbeta repertoire diversity, by inverse Simpson index, was decreased in IBD patients compared with their healthy co-twins. Differing immunosuppressive treatments among patients may have added background noise and inter-individual variability to the repertoires. No single strong signal or clonotype linked to IBD turned up in the results, so the idea that one exists was not supported. Different T cell subtypes could not be distinguished in the analysis. Compared with healthy twins, IBD patients shared fewer clonotypes with other individuals, and the difference was most pronounced in patients with signs of disease activity.

The sequenced sample was blood. The chain couples TRBV20-1 to TRBJ2-3. The receptor was isolated from a human donor with ulcerative colitis or Crohn's disease, or a healthy co-twin of an affected twin (not recorded which). CDR3 protein: CSALTVADTQYF.